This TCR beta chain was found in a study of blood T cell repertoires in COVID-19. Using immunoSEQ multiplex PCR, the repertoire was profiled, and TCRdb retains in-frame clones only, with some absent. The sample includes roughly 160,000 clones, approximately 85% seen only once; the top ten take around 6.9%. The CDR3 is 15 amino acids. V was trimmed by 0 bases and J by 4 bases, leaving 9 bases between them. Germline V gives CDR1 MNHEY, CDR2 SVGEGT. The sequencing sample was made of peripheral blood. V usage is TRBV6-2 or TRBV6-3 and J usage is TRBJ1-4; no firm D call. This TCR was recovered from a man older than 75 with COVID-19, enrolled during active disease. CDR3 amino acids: CASSYSAWHNEKLFF. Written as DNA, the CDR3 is TGTGCCAGCAGTTACTCCGCTTGGCATAATGAAAAACTGTTTTTT.